The rows below give T cell receptor beta chains drawn from one sample of a study of cytomegalovirus exposure and HLA in healthy donors. Profiling relied on immunoSEQ multiplex PCR, and the TCRdb table lists in-frame clones only, not all of them. The data contain approximately 160,000 clones, about 81% of them seen just once; the ten biggest clones take up approximately 3%. The material sequenced was PBMCs. The receptors stem from a woman aged 45-65 years in good health and CMV-seropositive. The CDR3 runs from the conserved cysteine through the conserved F or W. Fields, in order: D gene, V gene, clone size, J gene, CDR3 protein, CDR3 DNA. D genes are given only for firm matches. Size values are once, few and many counts, or a class for expanded clones, and some rows have none.

d_call: TRBD1; v_call: TRBV6-1; clone_size: NA; j_call: TRBJ1-1; cdr3_aa: CASSATGESKAFF; cdr3_nt: TGTGCCAGCAGCGCGACAGGGGAGTCTAAAGCTTTCTTT
d_call: NA; v_call: TRBV30; clone_size: NA; j_call: TRBJ2-5; cdr3_aa: CAWSRGPEQYF; cdr3_nt: TGTGCCTGGAGCAGGGGCCCAGAGCAGTACTTC
d_call: NA; v_call: TRBV4-2; clone_size: few; j_call: TRBJ1-4; cdr3_aa: CASSQDRGWLFF; cdr3_nt: TGTGCCAGCAGCCAAGATAGGGGATGGCTGTTTTTT
d_call: NA; v_call: TRBV7-8; clone_size: once; j_call: TRBJ1-5; cdr3_aa: CTSSLAGRLRNQPQHF; cdr3_nt: TGTACCAGCAGCTTAGCGGGCAGGCTCCGCAATCAGCCCCAGCATTTT
d_call: NA; v_call: TRBV30; clone_size: once; j_call: TRBJ1-3; cdr3_aa: CAWSPRDGRNTIYF; cdr3_nt: TGTGCCTGGAGTCCCAGGGACGGGAGGAACACCATATATTTT
d_call: TRBD1; v_call: TRBV7-9; clone_size: NA; j_call: TRBJ2-3; cdr3_aa: CASSLWDRELDTQYF; cdr3_nt: TGTGCCAGCAGCTTATGGGACAGGGAGTTAGATACGCAGTATTTT
d_call: NA; v_call: TRBV10-3; clone_size: few; j_call: TRBJ1-5; cdr3_aa: CAISDDRIPNQPQHF; cdr3_nt: TGTGCCATCAGTGACGACAGGATCCCCAATCAGCCCCAGCATTTT
d_call: TRBD1; v_call: TRBV5-1; clone_size: NA; j_call: TRBJ2-7; cdr3_aa: CASSSRGREQYF; cdr3_nt: TGCGCCAGCAGCTCTAGGGGGCGCGAGCAGTACTTC
d_call: TRBD1; v_call: TRBV6-1; clone_size: NA; j_call: TRBJ1-6; cdr3_aa: CASEIDRVSNSPLHF; cdr3_nt: TGTGCCAGCGAGATAGACAGGGTGTCAAATTCACCCCTCCACTTT
d_call: NA; v_call: TRBV7-8; clone_size: NA; j_call: TRBJ1-1; cdr3_aa: CASSLPRNTEAFF; cdr3_nt: TGTGCCAGCAGCTTACCTAGGAACACTGAAGCTTTCTTT
d_call: TRBD1; v_call: TRBV6-4; clone_size: NA; j_call: TRBJ1-1; cdr3_aa: CASSLTDREHYLGNTEAFF; cdr3_nt: TGTGCCAGCAGCCTCACAGACAGGGAACACTATTTGGGGAACACTGAAGCTTTCTTT
d_call: NA; v_call: TRBV11-2; clone_size: NA; j_call: TRBJ2-3; cdr3_aa: CASSFWGPSTDTQYF; cdr3_nt: TGTGCCAGCAGCTTTTGGGGGCCGAGCACAGATACGCAGTATTTT
d_call: TRBD2; v_call: TRBV18; clone_size: NA; j_call: TRBJ2-4; cdr3_aa: CASSPPRVAGAKNIQYF; cdr3_nt: TGTGCCAGCTCACCCCCGAGGGTAGCGGGAGCCAAAAACATTCAGTACTTC
d_call: TRBD2; v_call: TRBV4-2; clone_size: NA; j_call: TRBJ2-7; cdr3_aa: CASSQDAQRGAYEQYF; cdr3_nt: TGTGCCAGCAGCCAAGATGCCCAGCGGGGGGCATATGAGCAGTACTTC
d_call: TRBD1; v_call: TRBV5-5; clone_size: NA; j_call: TRBJ2-3; cdr3_aa: CASSTDREDTQYF; cdr3_nt: TGTGCCAGCAGCACGGACAGGGAAGATACGCAGTATTTT
d_call: NA; v_call: TRBV6-1; clone_size: NA; j_call: TRBJ2-5; cdr3_aa: CASSTGGSGQTQYF; cdr3_nt: TGTGCCAGCTCAACTGGGGGGAGCGGGCAGACCCAGTACTTC
d_call: TRBD1; v_call: TRBV2; clone_size: NA; j_call: TRBJ2-2; cdr3_aa: CASRMPGQGRTGELFF; cdr3_nt: TGTGCCAGCAGAATGCCGGGACAGGGCCGCACCGGGGAGCTGTTTTTT
d_call: NA; v_call: TRBV27; clone_size: NA; j_call: TRBJ1-2; cdr3_aa: CASSPRGNYGYTF; cdr3_nt: TGTGCCAGCAGTCCCCGGGGGAACTATGGCTACACCTTC
d_call: NA; v_call: TRBV9; clone_size: NA; j_call: TRBJ2-1; cdr3_aa: CASSPHLASNEQFF; cdr3_nt: TGTGCCAGCAGCCCACACCTAGCCTCCAATGAGCAGTTCTTC
d_call: TRBD1; v_call: TRBV2; clone_size: few; j_call: TRBJ1-6; cdr3_aa: CASKGTGGNSPLHF; cdr3_nt: TGTGCCAGCAAGGGGACAGGGGGAAATTCACCCCTCCACTTT
d_call: NA; v_call: TRBV7-3; clone_size: NA; j_call: TRBJ2-5; cdr3_aa: CASSPLGGQQETQYF; cdr3_nt: TGTGCCAGCAGCCCCCTCGGGGGACAGCAAGAGACCCAGTACTTC
d_call: NA; v_call: TRBV5-1; clone_size: NA; j_call: TRBJ1-2; cdr3_aa: CASSVGGAPYGYTF; cdr3_nt: TGCGCCAGCAGTGTTGGGGGGGCTCCCTATGGCTACACCTTC
d_call: NA; v_call: TRBV29-1; clone_size: NA; j_call: TRBJ1-1; cdr3_aa: CSVEWGRGNPEAFF; cdr3_nt: TGCAGCGTTGAGTGGGGCAGGGGTAACCCTGAAGCTTTCTTT
d_call: TRBD1; v_call: TRBV7-3; clone_size: NA; j_call: TRBJ2-1; cdr3_aa: CASSLNPGQGSYNEQFF; cdr3_nt: TGTGCCAGCAGCTTAAACCCGGGACAGGGGTCCTACAATGAGCAGTTCTTC
d_call: NA; v_call: TRBV27; clone_size: NA; j_call: TRBJ1-1; cdr3_aa: CASSLGRGTEAFF; cdr3_nt: TGTGCCAGCAGTTTAGGGAGGGGCACTGAAGCTTTCTTT
d_call: NA; v_call: TRBV25-1; clone_size: NA; j_call: TRBJ1-4; cdr3_aa: CATRQENNEKLFF; cdr3_nt: TGTGCCACCAGACAGGAAAATAATGAAAAACTGTTTTTT
d_call: TRBD2; v_call: TRBV6-1; clone_size: NA; j_call: TRBJ2-3; cdr3_aa: CASSDSGGSTDTQYF; cdr3_nt: TGTGCCAGCAGTGATAGCGGGGGGTCCACAGATACGCAGTATTTT
d_call: NA; v_call: TRBV5-4; clone_size: NA; j_call: TRBJ1-6; cdr3_aa: CASSLDTIHSYNSPLHF; cdr3_nt: TGTGCCAGCAGCCTGGACACCATTCACTCCTATAATTCACCCCTCCACTTT
d_call: TRBD1; v_call: TRBV9; clone_size: NA; j_call: TRBJ1-6; cdr3_aa: CASNRQGGSPLHF; cdr3_nt: TGTGCCAGCAATAGACAGGGCGGATCACCCCTCCACTTT
d_call: TRBD1; v_call: TRBV19; clone_size: NA; j_call: TRBJ1-5; cdr3_aa: CASSIDGQGANQPQHF; cdr3_nt: TGTGCCAGTAGTATAGACGGACAGGGGGCGAACCAGCCCCAGCATTTT
d_call: TRBD1; v_call: TRBV5-4; clone_size: NA; j_call: TRBJ2-6; cdr3_aa: CASSAGGLYGANVLTF; cdr3_nt: TGTGCCAGCAGCGCAGGGGGCCTTTATGGGGCCAACGTCCTGACTTTC
d_call: NA; v_call: TRBV29-1; clone_size: NA; j_call: TRBJ1-2; cdr3_aa: CSAIAGADGYTF; cdr3_nt: TGCAGCGCCATAGCTGGGGCGGATGGCTACACCTTC
d_call: TRBD1; v_call: TRBV7-6; clone_size: NA; j_call: TRBJ1-2; cdr3_aa: CASSPDRGDSGYTF; cdr3_nt: TGTGCCAGCAGCCCCGACAGGGGGGATAGTGGCTACACCTTC
d_call: TRBD2; v_call: TRBV30; clone_size: few; j_call: TRBJ2-5; cdr3_aa: CAWVTGQRGRGETQYF; cdr3_nt: TGTGCCTGGGTGACGGGGCAGCGGGGACGGGGAGAGACCCAGTACTTC
d_call: NA; v_call: TRBV5-1; clone_size: NA; j_call: TRBJ2-6; cdr3_aa: CASSFGGPGANVLTF; cdr3_nt: TGCGCCAGCAGCTTTGGGGGCCCCGGGGCCAACGTCCTGACTTTC
d_call: NA; v_call: TRBV19; clone_size: NA; j_call: TRBJ1-5; cdr3_aa: CASSMAAINQPQHF; cdr3_nt: TGTGCCAGTAGTATGGCGGCGATAAATCAGCCCCAGCATTTT
d_call: TRBD2; v_call: TRBV6-1; clone_size: NA; j_call: TRBJ2-5; cdr3_aa: CASSAALAGGQETQYF; cdr3_nt: TGTGCCAGCAGTGCCGCACTAGCGGGGGGCCAAGAGACCCAGTACTTC
d_call: TRBD2; v_call: TRBV6-5; clone_size: NA; j_call: TRBJ2-3; cdr3_aa: CASSYSRGGDGPQYF; cdr3_nt: TGTGCCAGCAGTTACTCGCGGGGGGGCGATGGGCCGCAGTATTTT
d_call: TRBD2; v_call: TRBV9; clone_size: NA; j_call: TRBJ2-2; cdr3_aa: CASSVASGGNTGELFF; cdr3_nt: TGTGCCAGCAGCGTAGCTAGCGGGGGGAACACCGGGGAGCTGTTTTTT
d_call: TRBD1; v_call: TRBV5-4; clone_size: once; j_call: TRBJ1-5; cdr3_aa: CASSTGQSNQPQHF; cdr3_nt: TGTGCCAGCAGCACGGGACAGAGCAATCAGCCCCAGCATTTT
d_call: NA; v_call: TRBV7-9; clone_size: NA; j_call: TRBJ1-4; cdr3_aa: CASSGGQQDATNEKLFF; cdr3_nt: TGTGCCAGCAGCGGAGGGCAGCAAGATGCAACTAATGAAAAACTGTTTTTT
d_call: TRBD2; v_call: TRBV5-1; clone_size: NA; j_call: TRBJ2-2; cdr3_aa: CASRLAGGTGELFF; cdr3_nt: TGCGCCAGCAGACTAGCGGGGGGCACCGGGGAGCTGTTTTTT
d_call: TRBD2; v_call: TRBV7-2; clone_size: NA; j_call: TRBJ2-7; cdr3_aa: CASSLGSGLDPNF; cdr3_nt: TGTGCCAGCAGCTTGGGATCAGGACTAGATCCCAACTTC
d_call: NA; v_call: TRBV5-1; clone_size: NA; j_call: TRBJ2-3; cdr3_aa: CASSMDNTDTQYF; cdr3_nt: TGCGCCAGCAGCATGGACAATACAGATACGCAGTATTTT
d_call: NA; v_call: TRBV5-1; clone_size: NA; j_call: TRBJ1-1; cdr3_aa: CASSGEQGNTEAFF; cdr3_nt: TGCGCCAGCAGCGGGGAACAGGGGAACACTGAAGCTTTCTTT
d_call: TRBD2; v_call: TRBV29-1; clone_size: once; j_call: TRBJ2-3; cdr3_aa: CSVLDDSGGPLDTQYF; cdr3_nt: TGCAGCGTTCTTGACGATAGCGGGGGGCCGCTTGATACGCAGTATTTT
d_call: NA; v_call: TRBV5-4; clone_size: NA; j_call: TRBJ1-2; cdr3_aa: CASSLGGGGYGYTF; cdr3_nt: TGTGCCAGCAGCTTGGGAGGGGGAGGGTATGGCTACACCTTC
d_call: NA; v_call: TRBV27; clone_size: NA; j_call: TRBJ2-3; cdr3_aa: CASSLLTGRTDTQYF; cdr3_nt: TGTGCCAGCAGTTTATTGACAGGAAGGACAGATACGCAGTATTTT
d_call: TRBD1; v_call: TRBV4-1; clone_size: NA; j_call: TRBJ1-3; cdr3_aa: CASSQDLGTVNTIYF; cdr3_nt: TGCGCCAGCAGCCAAGATCTTGGGACAGTAAACACCATATATTTT
d_call: TRBD2; v_call: TRBV5-6; clone_size: few; j_call: TRBJ2-5; cdr3_aa: CASSFNSGGAGETQYF; cdr3_nt: TGTGCCAGCAGCTTTAACAGCGGGGGGGCCGGAGAGACCCAGTACTTC
d_call: NA; v_call: TRBV2; clone_size: NA; j_call: TRBJ1-6; cdr3_aa: CASQVSYNSPLHF; cdr3_nt: TGTGCCAGTCAGGTCTCCTATAATTCACCCCTCCACTTT
d_call: NA; v_call: TRBV27; clone_size: NA; j_call: TRBJ1-6; cdr3_aa: CASSLSRPAGASYNSPLHF; cdr3_nt: TGTGCCAGCAGTTTATCACGACCGGCAGGCGCCTCCTATAATTCACCCCTCCACTTT
d_call: NA; v_call: TRBV6-1; clone_size: NA; j_call: TRBJ2-3; cdr3_aa: CASRGLYDGDTQYF; cdr3_nt: TGTGCCAGCAGGGGACTTTACGATGGGGATACGCAGTATTTT
d_call: TRBD1; v_call: TRBV11-2; clone_size: NA; j_call: TRBJ1-6; cdr3_aa: CASSLDRGTSPLHF; cdr3_nt: TGTGCCAGCAGCTTGGACAGGGGAACGTCACCCCTCCACTTT
d_call: NA; v_call: TRBV5-4; clone_size: NA; j_call: TRBJ1-2; cdr3_aa: CASSSGEGGRARRGYTF; cdr3_nt: TGTGCCAGCAGCTCAGGAGAAGGAGGGCGGGCTAGGCGTGGCTACACCTTC
d_call: NA; v_call: TRBV13; clone_size: NA; j_call: TRBJ2-2; cdr3_aa: CASSLGTGFGGELFF; cdr3_nt: TGTGCCAGCAGCTTAGGGACAGGTTTCGGCGGGGAGCTGTTTTTT
d_call: NA; v_call: TRBV29-1; clone_size: few; j_call: TRBJ1-2; cdr3_aa: CSVEGPGGSGYTF; cdr3_nt: TGCAGCGTTGAGGGGCCTGGAGGGAGTGGCTACACCTTC
d_call: NA; v_call: TRBV21-1; clone_size: few; j_call: TRBJ2-3; cdr3_aa: CASRPGTNRLTDTQYF; cdr3_nt: TGTGCCAGCCGCCCCGGGACTAATCGCCTCACAGATACGCAGTATTTT
d_call: TRBD2; v_call: TRBV6-1; clone_size: NA; j_call: TRBJ2-3; cdr3_aa: CASSEWAGGAARGTDTQYF; cdr3_nt: TGTGCCAGCAGTGAATGGGCGGGGGGGGCGGCTCGCGGCACAGATACGCAGTATTTT
d_call: NA; v_call: TRBV4-1; clone_size: NA; j_call: TRBJ1-2; cdr3_aa: CASSPREAYGYTF; cdr3_nt: TGCGCCAGCAGCCCCAGGGAGGCTTATGGCTACACCTTC